This TCR beta chain was recovered during a study of T cell repertoires in aging, cancer and after chemotherapy. Study overall: The whole study produced a dataset of around 9 million TCR reads. Broader study findings: Age-matched healthy donors had significantly more diverse, less clonal blood TCR repertoires than untreated cancer patients.

Germline assignment: CDR1 GTSNPN and CDR2 SVGIG (reference sequence). This CDR3 contains 13 residues. The germline V and J ends were trimmed by 1 base and 6 bases, with 10 bases remaining between them. A mixed TRB-A/B primer pool amplified rearranged TRB by multiplex touch-down PCR. TCRdb independently ran MiXCR on the multiplex PCR reads; one entry per CDR3 protein. The table has 2,500 to 3,500 distinct CDR3 sequences, over 25% seen once. Peripheral blood genomic DNA, not sorted cells or RNA, was the template. For this clonotype: What it recognizes is unknown. This may come from a read error, since a much larger clone is one base off.

This receptor was identified in a human donor with a solid tumor. The specimen was blood. The J gene is TRBJ2-1, the V gene TRBV30, with D tentatively TRBD2 (5 bases). DNA of the CDR3: TGTGCCTGGAGTGGAGGGCCCTTCAATGAGCAGTTCTTC. Translating gives CAWSGGPFNEQFF.